The following is a T cell receptor beta chain sequence with its context. The same CDR3 can be traced to other DNA sequences in this sample. This entry comes from a study of blood T cell repertoires in COVID-19. Overall study: The United States, Italy and Spain were the sources of the acute and convalescent COVID-19 samples. Nucleic acid was either cDNA or gDNA, and it came from T cells, B-cell-depleted T cells, or PBMCs.

CDR1 SGHRS and CDR2 YFSETQ come from the germline V gene. J lost 3 bases, V lost 2 bases, and 1 base had no gene match. This CDR3 has 14 amino acids. Original processing methods: For nucleated cells, counts were estimated from reference gene primer amplification. Assay: immunoSEQ multiplex PCR; the TCRdb copy retains only in-frame clones and omits some. From that table come the V and J calls and clone size; the DNA was used to work out D and trimming. The sample has 300,000 to 350,000 clones, approximately 86% seen once. Sample: peripheral blood. The receptor was derived from a man aged 18 to 35 with active or convalescent COVID-19. The genes are TRBV5-1 and TRBJ2-5; 10 bases align to TRBD1. The CDR3 region has the DNA TGCGCCAGCAGCTTTGGGACAGGGGAAGAGACCCAGTACTTC. Protein product: CASSFGTGEETQYF.